This passage covers 24 T cell receptor beta chains from one sample sequenced in a study of blood T cell repertoires in COVID-19. The table came from immunoSEQ multiplex PCR; TCRdb's copy has only in-frame clones and leaves some out. The data contain around 230,000 clones, around 86% of them singletons. Sequenced material: PBMCs or T cells enriched from blood (not recorded which). The receptors stem from a woman aged 40 to 50 with acute COVID-19.

The gene calls are TRBV4-1 and TRBJ1-5; weak D call: TRBD1 (6 bases). The CDR3 has 17 amino acids. In germline, CDR1 is MGHRA, CDR2 YSYEKL. V dropped 4 bases and J dropped 2 bases, with 18 bases sitting between them. CDR3 sequence reads: CASSPPGWGGGNQPQHF. As DNA, the CDR3 is TGCGCCAGCAGCCCACCGGGGTGGGGGGGCGGCAATCAGCCCCAGCATTTT.

The chain is built from TRBV7-3 and TRBJ2-1; 14 bases are shared with TRBD2. Per the germline V gene, CDR1 is SGHTA and CDR2 is FQGTGA. The CDR3 has 18 amino acids. Trimming cost V 5 bases and J 6 bases; bases outside gene matches: 12. The CDR3 DNA sequence: TGTGCCAGCAGCCCGACTAGCGGGAGGGCCCTGCCCCCCAATGAGCAGTTCTTC. This codes for CASSPTSGRALPPNEQFF.

This chain connects TRBV12-3 or TRBV12-4 to TRBJ2-7, with 9 bases matching TRBD1. The J segment lost 5 bases and the V segment lost 10 bases, leaving 6 bases of the junction unmatched. The CDR3 loop spans 12 amino acids. The DNA for the CDR3 is TGTGCCACCGGGACAGGGTATAACGAGCAGTACTTC. It codes for CATGTGYNEQYF.

This rearrangement joins TRBV14 to TRBJ1-2; D is unclear. The germline V and J ends were trimmed by 0 bases and 2 bases, with 7 bases remaining between them. The CDR3 consists of 14 residues. CDR1 SGHDN and CDR2 FVKESK come from the germline V gene. CDR3 sequence: CASSQDHKNYGYTF. DNA of the CDR3: TGTGCCAGCAGCCAAGATCACAAGAACTATGGCTACACCTTC.

The chain recombines TRBV15 with TRBJ2-3; weak D call: TRBD1 (6 bases). This CDR3 contains 15 residues. Looked up from germline, CDR1 is LNHNV and CDR2 is YYDKDF (reference sequence). Trimming removed 6 bases at V and 0 bases at J, with 13 bases between. CDR3 loop: CATRLGTHSTDTQYF. For the CDR3, the DNA is TGTGCCACCAGGCTGGGGACACATAGCACAGATACGCAGTATTTT.

This clone appeared a single time. The CDR3 nucleotides read TGTGCCAGCAGACCACACAGGGGGGCTGAAAAACTGTTTTTT. Protein sequence: CASRPHRGAEKLFF. The chain uses TRBV6-5 and TRBJ1-4; 8 bases map to TRBD1. The germline CDR1 and CDR2 sequences are MNHEY and SVGAGI. The length of the CDR3 is 14 residues. The V and J ends lost 6 bases and 7 bases, in that order; junction bases with no gene match: 7.

The genes are TRBV2 and TRBJ1-6, with D possibly TRBD1 on 5 matching bases. CDR3 length: 17 residues. V was trimmed by 2 bases and J by 5 bases, leaving 16 bases between them. Germline V gene lookup returns CDR1 SNHLY and CDR2 FYNNEI. CDR3 residues: CASSELFDRLDNSPLHF. DNA of the CDR3: TGTGCCAGCAGTGAACTCTTTGACAGACTAGATAATTCACCCCTCCACTTT.

This chain connects TRBV30 to TRBJ2-7; 7 bases align to TRBD2. The CDR3 is 14 amino acids. The ends lost 3 bases at V and 7 bases at J; junction bases unmatched: 12. Germline lookup yields CDR1 GTSNPN and CDR2 SVGIG (reference sequence). For the CDR3, the DNA is TGTGCCTGGAGCGACCGCGGGGGACGACGGGAGCAGTACTTC. It translates to CAWSDRGGRREQYF. The full variable domain, in which reference TRBV30 and TRBJ2-7 provide the parts outside the CDR3, is SQTIHQWPATLVQPVGSPLSLECTVEGTSNPNLYWYRQAAGRGLQLLFYSVGIGQISSEVPQNLSASRPQDRQFILSSKKLLLSDSGFYLCAWSDRGGRREQYFGPGTRLTVT.

The chain joins TRBV11-3 to TRBJ2-7; 7 bases agree with TRBD1. Trimming removed 6 bases from V and 7 bases from J; junction bases left unmatched: 15. Germline CDR1 SGHNT, CDR2 YENEEA. This CDR3 spans 15 amino acids. The CDR3 loop is CASSQPGQQRREQYF. In DNA, the CDR3 is TGTGCCAGCAGTCAACCGGGACAGCAAAGAAGGGAGCAGTACTTC.

CDR3 protein: CASSLVGESEAFF. For the CDR3, the DNA is TGCGCCAGCAGCTTGGTCGGGGAAAGTGAAGCTTTCTTT. The rearrangement links TRBV5-1 to TRBJ1-1; D gene unclear. The CDR3 loop spans 13 amino acids. Germline CDR1 is SGHRS and CDR2 is YFSETQ. Trimming cost V 0 bases and J 7 bases, with 10 bases left between them.

This chain connects TRBV21-1 to TRBJ2-7; the table's D call, TRBD2, was not checked against the DNA. TRBV21-1 is assigned pseudogene status. The length of the CDR3 is 17 residues. The CDR3 here is CASSKSKKVWGDYEQYF. The CDR3 DNA reads TGTGCCAGCAGCAAAAGCAAAAAAGTGTGGGGAGACTACGAGCAGTACTTC.

This clone occurred a few times. The V and J genes are TRBV4-2 and TRBJ2-5, with 7 bases fitting TRBD2. J was trimmed by 5 bases and V by 1 base; bases with no gene match: 4. Looked up from germline, CDR1 is LGHNA and CDR2 is YNFKEQ. The CDR3 contains 14 residues. In DNA form, the CDR3 reads TGTGCCAGCAGCCAAGTGGCGGGGGTGGAGACCCAGTACTTC. Its translation: CASSQVAGVETQYF.

The count of this clone is one. The V gene is TRBV4-1, the J gene TRBJ1-2; D unclear. The V gene lost 0 bases and the J gene lost 2 bases, with 7 bases spanning the gap. Per germline, CDR1 MGHRA and CDR2 YSYEKL. The CDR3 is 14 residues long. CDR3 in DNA: TGCGCCAGCAGCCAAGACCAGTTAAACTATGGCTACACCTTC. Encoded protein: CASSQDQLNYGYTF.

The chain recombines TRBV5-4 with TRBJ2-7; TRBD2 agrees at 7 bases. CDR1 and CDR2 (germline): SGHNT, YYREEE (reference sequence). Trimming at V came to 6 bases and at J to 0 bases, leaving 6 bases not matched to a gene. This CDR3 has 14 amino acids. CDR3 nucleotides: TGTGCCAGCACCCAGCGGGGAGACTCCTACGAGCAGTACTTC. Amino acids: CASTQRGDSYEQYF.

The rearrangement uses TRBV7-9 and TRBJ1-5; D uncertain. The CDR3 loop spans 16 amino acids. The germline gives CDR1 SEHNR, CDR2 FQNEAQ (reference sequence). With 3 bases removed from V and 3 bases from J, the gap between germline ends came to 15 bases. The CDR3 DNA sequence: TGTGCCAGCAGCTTTATCAGTGGCAGTAACAATCAGCCCCAGCATTTT. It codes for CASSFISGSNNQPQHF.

The chain carries TRBV9 and TRBJ2-2; possible D gene TRBD2, 6 bases. Trimming took 5 bases from V and 4 from J, leaving 9 bases between them. The CDR3 covers 13 residues. CDR1 is SGDLS, CDR2 YYNGEE, per germline. As DNA, the CDR3 is TGTGCCAGCAGGCGGGACTCCACCGGGGAGCTGTTTTTT. Protein: CASRRDSTGELFF.

The V call is TRBV9, the J call TRBJ2-1, with TRBD2 matching over 9 bases. This CDR3 spans 18 amino acids. CDR1 and CDR2 from the germline V gene are SGDLS and YYNGEE. V lost 0 bases to trimming and J lost 7 bases; unmatched junction nucleotides: 14. The CDR3 bases are TGTGCCAGCAGCGTAGCTTTGGCGGGAGGGCCCCTGGGAAATGAGCAGTTCTTC. This translates into CASSVALAGGPLGNEQFF. Together with reference TRBV9 and TRBJ2-1, the CDR3 gives the full variable domain: DSGVTQTPKHLITATGQRVTLRCSPRSGDLSVYWYQQSLDQGLQFLIQYYNGEERAKGNILERFSAQQFPDLHSELNLSSLELGDSALYFCASSVALAGGPLGNEQFFGPGTRLTVL.

V gene TRBV5-1 combines with J gene TRBJ2-7; 9 positions agree with TRBD1. This CDR3 contains 15 residues. Germline-derived CDR1 and CDR2 are SGHRS and YFSETQ. V trimming: 2 bases; J trimming: 3 bases; junction bases outside the gene matches: 6. CDR3 region: CASSFGTGGNYEQYF. Here the CDR3 DNA reads TGCGCCAGCAGCTTTGGAACAGGGGGCAACTACGAGCAGTACTTC.

The chain joins TRBV30 to TRBJ2-6; D is uncertain. Trimming removed 2 bases from V and 1 base from J, with 3 bases in between. This CDR3 has 13 amino acids. Germline V CDR1 and CDR2: GTSNPN, SVGIG (reference sequence). The CDR3 nucleotides are TGTGCCTGGAGTCTTTCTGGGGCCAACGTCCTGACTTTC. Its translation: CAWSLSGANVLTF. Combining the CDR3 with reference TRBV30 and TRBJ2-6 gives the whole variable domain SQTIHQWPATLVQPVGSPLSLECTVEGTSNPNLYWYRQAAGRGLQLLFYSVGIGQISSEVPQNLSASRPQDRQFILSSKKLLLSDSGFYLCAWSLSGANVLTFGAGSRLTVL.

The chain recombines TRBV9 with TRBJ2-1; D may be TRBD2 (6 bases). The germline gives CDR1 SGDLS, CDR2 YYNGEE. The CDR3 extends over 17 amino acids. V was shortened by 0 bases and J by 0 bases, with 13 bases between the two germline ends. CDR3 loop: CASSVEKEGSSYNEQFF. In DNA, the CDR3 is TGTGCCAGCAGCGTAGAAAAGGAGGGGAGCTCCTACAATGAGCAGTTCTTC.

In DNA, the CDR3 is TGTGCCAGCAGCTCCCCGGGTATAGAGACCCAGTACTTC. Protein product: CASSSPGIETQYF. This chain uses TRBV7-2 with TRBJ2-5; D is unclear. Trimming took off 4 bases at V and 4 bases at J, with 10 bases between the two ends. CDR1 SGHTA and CDR2 FQGNSA come from the germline V gene. The CDR3 sequence is 13 residues long.

The chain links TRBV21-1 to TRBJ2-1; TRBD2 is the table's D call and was not checked against the DNA. TRBV21-1 is listed as a pseudogene. The length of the CDR3 is 20 residues. The CDR3 here is CASTHSGSGGKRASYNEQFF. CDR3 coding DNA: TGTGCCAGCACCCATTCAGGGTCGGGTGGTAAGCGGGCAAGCTACAATGAGCAGTTCTTC.

The chain carries TRBV27 and TRBJ1-2; 7 bases align to TRBD1. V shed 2 bases, J shed 0 bases, and the junction held 3 bases outside the gene matches. CDR3 length equals 15 residues. Germline assignment: CDR1 MNHEY and CDR2 SMNVEV (reference sequence). CDR3: CASSLRTGANYGYTF. In DNA, the CDR3 is TGTGCCAGCAGTTTAAGAACAGGGGCTAACTATGGCTACACCTTC.

V gene TRBV7-6 combines with J gene TRBJ2-1, with a possible D match to TRBD1 (5 bases). Germline V gives CDR1 SGHVS, CDR2 FNYEAQ. There are 14 residues in the CDR3. V was trimmed by 5 bases and J by 6 bases, leaving 14 bases between them. CDR3 nucleotide sequence: TGTGCCAGCAGCCGACAGTACTCGGGCAATGAGCAGTTCTTC. It encodes CASSRQYSGNEQFF.